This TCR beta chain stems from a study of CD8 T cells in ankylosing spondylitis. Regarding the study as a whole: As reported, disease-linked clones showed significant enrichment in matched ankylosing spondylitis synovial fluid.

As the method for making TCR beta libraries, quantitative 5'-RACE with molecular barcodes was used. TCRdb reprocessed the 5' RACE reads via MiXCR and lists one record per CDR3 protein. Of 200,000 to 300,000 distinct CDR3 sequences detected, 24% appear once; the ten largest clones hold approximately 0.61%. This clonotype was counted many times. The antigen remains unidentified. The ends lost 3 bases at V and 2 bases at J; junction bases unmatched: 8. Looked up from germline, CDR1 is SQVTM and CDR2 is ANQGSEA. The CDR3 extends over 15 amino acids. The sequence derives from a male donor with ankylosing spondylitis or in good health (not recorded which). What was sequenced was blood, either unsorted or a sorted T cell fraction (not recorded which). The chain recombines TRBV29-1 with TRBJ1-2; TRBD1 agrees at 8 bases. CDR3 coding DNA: TGCAGCGTTGACGACAGGGGAACGAGAAACTATGGCTACACCTTC. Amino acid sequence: CSVDDRGTRNYGYTF.